The entry below gives a single T cell receptor beta chain sequence along with its context. This CDR3 contains 11 residues. Trimming shortened V by 8 bases and J by 6 bases, and 8 bases separated the two germline ends. Germline V lookup: CDR1 LNHNV, CDR2 YYDKDF (reference sequence). This sample stems from a study of cytomegalovirus exposure and HLA in healthy donors. 13 Jbeta primers and 60 Vbeta primers were used for the PCR. Method: immunoSEQ multiplex PCR; TCRdb's copy keeps in-frame clones and lacks some. This table holds some 120,000 clones, about three quarters found once. Sequencing was carried out using PBMCs. The receptor comes from a man aged 30 to 39 in good health and CMV-seronegative. J is TRBJ2-1 and V is TRBV15, with a tentative D call TRBD2 (5 bases). CDR3 nucleotide sequence: TGTGCCACCGTGAGGGCCAATGAGCAGTTCTTC. Amino acid sequence: CATVRANEQFF.